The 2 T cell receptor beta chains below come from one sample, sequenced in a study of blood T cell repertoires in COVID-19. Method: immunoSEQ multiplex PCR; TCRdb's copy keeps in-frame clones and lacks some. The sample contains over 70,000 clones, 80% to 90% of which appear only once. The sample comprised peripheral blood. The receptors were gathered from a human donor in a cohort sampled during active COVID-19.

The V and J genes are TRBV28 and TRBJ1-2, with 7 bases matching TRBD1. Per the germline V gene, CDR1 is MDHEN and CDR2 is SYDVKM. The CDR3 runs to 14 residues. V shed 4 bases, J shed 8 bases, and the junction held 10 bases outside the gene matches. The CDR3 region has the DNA TGTGCCAGCAGTTGGGACAGAACAGTCTTGGGCTACACCTTC. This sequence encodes CASSWDRTVLGYTF.

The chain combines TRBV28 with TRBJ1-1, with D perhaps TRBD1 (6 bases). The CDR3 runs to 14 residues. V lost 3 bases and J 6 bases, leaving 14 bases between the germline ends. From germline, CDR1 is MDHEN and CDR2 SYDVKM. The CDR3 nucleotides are TGTGCCAGCAGTTTCTCCGCCAGGGGACCTGAAGCTTTCTTT. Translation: CASSFSARGPEAFF.